Many counts were recorded for the clone carrying this T cell receptor (beta chain). This entry comes from a study of T-cell reconstitution after alpha-beta-depleted transplantation in children. Per germline, CDR1 SQVTM and CDR2 ANQGSEA. The CDR3 loop spans 13 amino acids. After removal of 6 bases from V and 2 bases from J, the junction contained 3 bases not matched to a gene. Preparation of the TCRbeta library involved a method that used unique molecular identifiers. A single record per CDR3 protein comes from TCRdb applying MiXCR to the PCR reads. The sample lists roughly 590,000 distinct CDR3 sequences, over 15% occurring once.

This chain links TRBV29-1 with TRBJ1-5; TRBD1 matches 8 bases. The material was PBMCs from the stem cell graft donor, obtained from the stem cell graft. This clonotype originated in a human donor who donated a stem cell graft to a child with acute myeloid leukemia. The CDR3: CSVGTGGNQPQHF. In DNA form, the CDR3 reads TGCAGCGTCGGGACAGGCGGCAATCAGCCCCAGCATTTT.